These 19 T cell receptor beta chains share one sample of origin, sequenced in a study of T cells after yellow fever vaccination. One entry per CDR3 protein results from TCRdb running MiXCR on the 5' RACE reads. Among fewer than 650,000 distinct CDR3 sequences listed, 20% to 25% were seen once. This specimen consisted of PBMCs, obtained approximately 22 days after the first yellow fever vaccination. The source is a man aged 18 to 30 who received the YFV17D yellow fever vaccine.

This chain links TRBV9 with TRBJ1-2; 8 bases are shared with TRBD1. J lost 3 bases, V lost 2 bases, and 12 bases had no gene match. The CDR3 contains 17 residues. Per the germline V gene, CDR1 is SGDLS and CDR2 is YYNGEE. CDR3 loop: CASSVGQGYTGYYGYTF. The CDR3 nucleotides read TGTGCCAGCAGCGTCGGACAGGGCTACACCGGCTACTATGGCTACACCTTC.

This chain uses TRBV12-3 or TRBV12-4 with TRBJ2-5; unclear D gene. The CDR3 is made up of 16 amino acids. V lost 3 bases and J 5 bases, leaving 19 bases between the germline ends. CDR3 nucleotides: TGTGCCAGCAGTTTGGGCCCAAGCCCCGAGAAGGAGACCCAGTACTTC. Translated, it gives CASSLGPSPEKETQYF.

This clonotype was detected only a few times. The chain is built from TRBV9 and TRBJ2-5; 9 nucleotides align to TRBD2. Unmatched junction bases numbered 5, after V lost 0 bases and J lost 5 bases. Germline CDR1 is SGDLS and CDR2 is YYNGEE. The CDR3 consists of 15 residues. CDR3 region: CASSVELSGGETQYF. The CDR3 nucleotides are TGTGCCAGCAGCGTAGAGCTTAGCGGGGGTGAGACCCAGTACTTC.

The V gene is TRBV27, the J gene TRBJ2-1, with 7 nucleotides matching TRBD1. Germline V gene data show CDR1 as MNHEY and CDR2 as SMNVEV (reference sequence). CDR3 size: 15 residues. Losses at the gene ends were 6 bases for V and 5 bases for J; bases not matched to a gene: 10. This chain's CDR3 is CASSLRQGVDNEQFF. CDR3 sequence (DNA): TGTGCCAGCAGCCTTAGACAGGGCGTTGACAATGAGCAGTTCTTC.

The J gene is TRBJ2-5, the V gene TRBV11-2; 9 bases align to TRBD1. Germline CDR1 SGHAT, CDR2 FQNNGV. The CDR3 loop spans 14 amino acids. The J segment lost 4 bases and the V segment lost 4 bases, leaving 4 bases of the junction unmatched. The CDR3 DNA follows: TGTGCCAGCAGCTCCTCGACAGGGGGAGAGACCCAGTACTTC. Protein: CASSSSTGGETQYF.

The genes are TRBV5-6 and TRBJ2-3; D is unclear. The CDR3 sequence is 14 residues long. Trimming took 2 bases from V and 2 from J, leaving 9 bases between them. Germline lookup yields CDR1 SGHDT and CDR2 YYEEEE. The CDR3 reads CASSFPADTDTQYF. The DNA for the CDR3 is TGTGCCAGCAGCTTTCCGGCTGACACAGATACGCAGTATTTT.

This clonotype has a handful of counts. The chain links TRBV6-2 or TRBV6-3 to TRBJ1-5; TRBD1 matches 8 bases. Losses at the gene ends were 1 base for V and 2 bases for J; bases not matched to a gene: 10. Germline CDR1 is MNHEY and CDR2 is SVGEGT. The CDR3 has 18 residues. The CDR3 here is CASSYFDRGALGNQPQHF. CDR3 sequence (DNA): TGTGCCAGCAGTTACTTTGACAGGGGAGCTCTCGGCAATCAGCCCCAGCATTTT.

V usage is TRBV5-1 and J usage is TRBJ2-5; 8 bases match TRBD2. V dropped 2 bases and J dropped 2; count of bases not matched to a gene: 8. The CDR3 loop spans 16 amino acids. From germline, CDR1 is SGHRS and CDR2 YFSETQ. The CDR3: CASSFGERGPQETQYF. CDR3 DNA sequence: TGCGCCAGCAGCTTCGGCGAGCGGGGGCCACAAGAGACCCAGTACTTC.

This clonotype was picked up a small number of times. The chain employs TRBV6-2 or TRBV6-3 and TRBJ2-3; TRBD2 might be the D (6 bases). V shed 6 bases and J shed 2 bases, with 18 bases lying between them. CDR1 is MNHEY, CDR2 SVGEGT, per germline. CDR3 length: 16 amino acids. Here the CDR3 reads CASRKMGLSNTDTQYF. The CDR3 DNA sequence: TGTGCCAGCAGAAAGATGGGACTGTCAAACACAGATACGCAGTATTTT.

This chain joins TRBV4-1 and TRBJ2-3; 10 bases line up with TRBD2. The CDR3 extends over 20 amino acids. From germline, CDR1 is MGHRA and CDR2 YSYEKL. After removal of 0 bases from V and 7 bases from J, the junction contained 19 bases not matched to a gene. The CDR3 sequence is CASSQDPWSSGGFPSNTQYF. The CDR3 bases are TGCGCCAGCAGCCAAGATCCTTGGAGTAGCGGGGGGTTCCCCTCGAATACGCAGTATTTT.

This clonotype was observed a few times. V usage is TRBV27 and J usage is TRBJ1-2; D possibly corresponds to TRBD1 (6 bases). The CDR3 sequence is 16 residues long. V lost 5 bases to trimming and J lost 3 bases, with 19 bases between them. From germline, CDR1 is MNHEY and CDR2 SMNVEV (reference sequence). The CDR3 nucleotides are TGTGCCAGCAGTCCCCGGCAGGGGACACATTACTATGGCTACACCTTC. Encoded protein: CASSPRQGTHYYGYTF.

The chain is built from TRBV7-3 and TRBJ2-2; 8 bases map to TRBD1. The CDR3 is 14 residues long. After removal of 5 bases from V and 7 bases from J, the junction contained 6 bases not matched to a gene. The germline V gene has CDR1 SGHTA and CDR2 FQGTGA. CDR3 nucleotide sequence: TGTGCCAGCAGCCCCTGGACAGGGCACGGGGAGCTGTTTTTT. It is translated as CASSPWTGHGELFF.

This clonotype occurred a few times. The CDR3 DNA follows: TGTGCCAGCAGGGCCGGGACAGCTAAAAACTATGGCTACACCTTC. This codes for CASRAGTAKNYGYTF. This rearrangement joins TRBV9 to TRBJ1-2, with 7 bases identical to TRBD1. CDR3 size: 15 residues. CDR1 SGDLS and CDR2 YYNGEE come from the germline V gene. Losses at the gene ends were 5 bases for V and 2 bases for J; bases not matched to a gene: 9.

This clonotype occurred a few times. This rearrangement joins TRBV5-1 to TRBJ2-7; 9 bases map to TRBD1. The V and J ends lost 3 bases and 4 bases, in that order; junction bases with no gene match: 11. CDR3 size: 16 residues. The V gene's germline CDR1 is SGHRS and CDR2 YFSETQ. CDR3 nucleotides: TGCGCCAGCAGCTCCGGGACAGGGACCGGTAGATACGAGCAGTACTTC. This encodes CASSSGTGTGRYEQYF.

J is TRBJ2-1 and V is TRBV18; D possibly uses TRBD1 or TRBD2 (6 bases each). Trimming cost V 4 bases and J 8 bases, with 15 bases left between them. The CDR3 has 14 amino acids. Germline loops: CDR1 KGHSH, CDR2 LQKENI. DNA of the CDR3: TGTGCCAGCTCACGGGGGGCTACACACGATGAGCAGTTCTTC. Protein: CASSRGATHDEQFF.

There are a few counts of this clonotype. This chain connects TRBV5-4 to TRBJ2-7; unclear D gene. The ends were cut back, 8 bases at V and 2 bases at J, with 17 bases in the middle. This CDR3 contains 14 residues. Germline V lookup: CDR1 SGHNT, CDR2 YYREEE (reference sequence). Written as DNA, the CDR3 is TGTGCCAGTACCCCCACGGAACTCACCTACGAGCAGTACGTC. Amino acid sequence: CASTPTELTYEQYV.

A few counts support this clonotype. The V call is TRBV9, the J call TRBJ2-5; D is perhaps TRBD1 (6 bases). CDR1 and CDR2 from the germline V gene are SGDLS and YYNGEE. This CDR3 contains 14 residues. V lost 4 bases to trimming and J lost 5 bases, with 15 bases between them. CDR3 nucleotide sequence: TGTGCCAGCAGCACTCAGGGGTTGGGGGAGACCCAGTACTTC. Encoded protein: CASSTQGLGETQYF.

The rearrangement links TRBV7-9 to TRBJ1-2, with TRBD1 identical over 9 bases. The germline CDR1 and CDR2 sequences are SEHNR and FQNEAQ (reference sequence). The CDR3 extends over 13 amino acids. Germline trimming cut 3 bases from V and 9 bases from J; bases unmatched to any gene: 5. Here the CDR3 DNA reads TGTGCCAGCAGCTTCCAGGACAGGGGTCGCTACACCTTC. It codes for CASSFQDRGRYTF.

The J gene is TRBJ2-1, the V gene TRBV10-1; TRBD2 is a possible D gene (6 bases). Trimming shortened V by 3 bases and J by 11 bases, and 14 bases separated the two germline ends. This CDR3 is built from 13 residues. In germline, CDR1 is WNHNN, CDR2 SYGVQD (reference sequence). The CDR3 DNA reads TGCGCCAGCAGTGATCGGGGAGCGGGCAAGCAGTTCTTC. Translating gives CASSDRGAGKQFF.